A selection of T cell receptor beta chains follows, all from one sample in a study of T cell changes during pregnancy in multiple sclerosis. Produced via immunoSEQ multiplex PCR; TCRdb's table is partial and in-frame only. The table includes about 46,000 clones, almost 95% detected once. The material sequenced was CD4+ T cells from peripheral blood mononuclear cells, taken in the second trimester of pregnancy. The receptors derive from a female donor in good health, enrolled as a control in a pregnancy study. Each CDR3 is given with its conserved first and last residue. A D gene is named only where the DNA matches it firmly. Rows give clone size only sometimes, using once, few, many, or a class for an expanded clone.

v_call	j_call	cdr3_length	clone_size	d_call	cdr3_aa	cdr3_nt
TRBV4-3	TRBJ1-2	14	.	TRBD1	CASSRKQGPYGYTF	TGCGCCAGCAGCCGAAAACAGGGGCCCTATGGCTACACCTTC
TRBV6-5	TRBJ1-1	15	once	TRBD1	CASRVWTGANTEAFF	TGTGCCAGCAGGGTCTGGACAGGGGCCAACACTGAAGCTTTCTTT
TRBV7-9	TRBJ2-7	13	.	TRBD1	CASSRTGAYEQYF	TGTGCCAGCAGCCGGACAGGGGCCTACGAGCAGTACTTC
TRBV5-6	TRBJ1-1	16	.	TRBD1	CASSFGTGVSYTEAFF	TGTGCCAGCAGCTTTGGGACAGGGGTCAGCTACACTGAAGCTTTCTTT
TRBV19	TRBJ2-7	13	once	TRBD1	CASSSGTGFEQYF	TGTGCCAGTAGTTCCGGGACAGGGTTCGAGCAGTACTTC
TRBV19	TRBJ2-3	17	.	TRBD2	CASSRRTSGASTDTQYF	TGTGCCAGTAGTAGACGGACTAGCGGGGCGAGCACAGATACGCAGTATTTT
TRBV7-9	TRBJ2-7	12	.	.	CASSDDTDEQYF	TGTGCCAGCAGCGACGACACCGACGAGCAGTACTTC
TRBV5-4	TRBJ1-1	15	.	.	CASSPTGGRDTEAFF	TGTGCCAGCAGCCCCACCGGGGGTAGGGACACTGAAGCTTTCTTT
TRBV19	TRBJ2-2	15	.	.	CASSISGVSTGELFF	TGTGCCAGTAGTATCTCAGGTGTAAGCACCGGGGAGCTGTTTTTT
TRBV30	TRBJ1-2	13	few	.	CAWSVQGVYGYTF	TGTGCCTGGAGTGTACAGGGAGTCTATGGCTACACCTTC
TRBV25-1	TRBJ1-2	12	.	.	CASEDKLYGYTF	TGTGCCAGCGAAGATAAACTCTATGGCTACACCTTC
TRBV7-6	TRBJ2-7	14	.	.	CASSFDTDSYEQYF	TGTGCCAGCAGCTTCGACACGGACTCCTACGAGCAGTACTTC
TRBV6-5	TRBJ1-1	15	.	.	CASSPQGVGDTEAFF	TGTGCCAGCAGTCCTCAAGGGGTCGGCGACACTGAAGCTTTCTTT
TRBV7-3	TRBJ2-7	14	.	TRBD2	CASSLSGGAYEQYF	TGTGCCAGCAGCTTAAGCGGGGGGGCCTACGAGCAGTACTTC
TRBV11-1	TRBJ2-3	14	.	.	CASSLANSADTQYF	TGTGCCAGCAGCTTAGCTAACAGTGCAGATACGCAGTATTTT
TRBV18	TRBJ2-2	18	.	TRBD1	CASSPISYGQGITGELFF	TGTGCCAGCTCACCAATATCTTATGGACAGGGCATCACCGGGGAGCTGTTTTTT
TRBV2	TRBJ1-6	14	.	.	CASSEGQTNSPLHF	TGTGCCAGCAGTGAGGGGCAAACTAATTCACCCCTCCACTTT
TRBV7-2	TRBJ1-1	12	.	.	CASSFPYTEAFF	TGTGCCAGCAGCTTTCCCTACACTGAAGCTTTCTTT
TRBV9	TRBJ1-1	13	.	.	CASSVSGNTEAFF	TGTGCCAGCAGCGTATCAGGGAACACTGAAGCTTTCTTT
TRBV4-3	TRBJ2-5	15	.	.	CASSQEVHRGETQYF	TGCGCCAGCAGCCAAGAAGTACACCGCGGAGAGACCCAGTACTTC
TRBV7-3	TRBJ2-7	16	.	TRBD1	CASSRIKGTGGDEQYF	TGTGCCAGCAGCCGTATAAAAGGGACAGGGGGCGACGAGCAGTACTTC
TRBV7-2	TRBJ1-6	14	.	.	CASRLAGDNSPLHF	TGTGCCAGCAGGTTGGCAGGGGATAATTCACCCCTCCACTTT
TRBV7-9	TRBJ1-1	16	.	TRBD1	CASSSTGSGGLTEAFF	TGTGCCAGCAGCTCAACGGGGTCAGGGGGCCTTACTGAAGCTTTCTTT
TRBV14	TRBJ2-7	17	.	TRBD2	CASSQVRIAGGTYEQYF	TGTGCCAGCAGCCAAGTAAGGATAGCGGGGGGGACCTACGAGCAGTACTTC
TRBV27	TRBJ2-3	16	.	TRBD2	CASRGLAGGRADTQYF	TGTGCCAGCAGGGGCCTAGCGGGGGGGAGGGCAGATACGCAGTATTTT
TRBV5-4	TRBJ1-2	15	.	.	CASSLDRRANYGYTF	TGTGCCAGCAGCTTGGACCGCAGGGCTAACTATGGCTACACCTTC
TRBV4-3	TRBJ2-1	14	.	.	CASSQTAGIDEQFF	TGCGCCAGCAGCCAAACGGCAGGGATCGATGAGCAGTTCTTC
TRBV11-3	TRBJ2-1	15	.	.	CASSLNAASDNEQFF	TGTGCCAGCAGCTTAAACGCGGCGTCTGACAATGAGCAGTTCTTC
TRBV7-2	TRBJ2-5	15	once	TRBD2	CASSLVSGGAETQYF	TGTGCCAGCAGCTTAGTTAGCGGGGGGGCGGAGACCCAGTACTTC
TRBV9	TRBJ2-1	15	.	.	CASSGIVSLPDEQFF	TGTGCCAGCAGCGGTATCGTATCCTTACCGGATGAGCAGTTCTTC
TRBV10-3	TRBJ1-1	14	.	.	CAVGRAGGGGEAFF	TGTGCCGTAGGAAGGGCGGGGGGAGGCGGGGAAGCTTTCTTT
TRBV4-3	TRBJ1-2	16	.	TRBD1	CASSQSYRGFNYGYTF	TGCGCCAGCAGCCAATCCTACAGGGGCTTTAACTATGGCTACACCTTC
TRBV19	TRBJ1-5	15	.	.	CASSISGARNQPQHF	TGTGCCAGTAGTATTTCTGGGGCGCGTAATCAGCCCCAGCATTTT